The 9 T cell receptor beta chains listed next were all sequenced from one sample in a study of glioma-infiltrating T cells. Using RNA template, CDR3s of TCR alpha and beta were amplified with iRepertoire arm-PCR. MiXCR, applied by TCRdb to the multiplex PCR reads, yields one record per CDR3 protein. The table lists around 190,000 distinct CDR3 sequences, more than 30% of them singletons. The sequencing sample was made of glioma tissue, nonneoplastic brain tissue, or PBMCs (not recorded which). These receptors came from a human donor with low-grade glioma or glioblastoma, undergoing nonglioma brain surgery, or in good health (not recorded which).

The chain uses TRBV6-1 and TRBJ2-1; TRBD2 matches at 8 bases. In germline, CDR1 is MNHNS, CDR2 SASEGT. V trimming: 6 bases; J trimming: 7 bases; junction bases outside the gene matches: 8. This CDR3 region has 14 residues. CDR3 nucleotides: TGTGCCAGCAGGAAGGCGGGAGGCCGTAATGAGCAGTTCTTC. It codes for CASRKAGGRNEQFF.

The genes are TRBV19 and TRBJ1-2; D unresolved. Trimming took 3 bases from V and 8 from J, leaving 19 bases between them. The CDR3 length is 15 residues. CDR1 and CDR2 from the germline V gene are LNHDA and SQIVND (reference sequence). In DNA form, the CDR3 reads TGTGCCAGTAGTATTTATCGCGGAGACCGGATGGGCTACACCTTC. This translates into CASSIYRGDRMGYTF.

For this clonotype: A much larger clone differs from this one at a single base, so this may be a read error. The chain's CDR3 is CASSIEVQLNYCYTF. The DNA for the CDR3 is TGTGCCAGTAGTATCGAGGTACAGCTTAACTATTGCTACACCTTC. V is TRBV19 and J is TRBJ1-2, with unresolved D. Germline V gene data show CDR1 as LNHDA and CDR2 as SQIVND (reference sequence). This CDR3 region has 15 residues.

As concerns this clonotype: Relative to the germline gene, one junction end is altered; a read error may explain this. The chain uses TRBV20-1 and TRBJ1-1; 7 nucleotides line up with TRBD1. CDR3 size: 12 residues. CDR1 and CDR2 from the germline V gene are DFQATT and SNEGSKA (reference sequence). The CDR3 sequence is CSAEQGKNEDLF. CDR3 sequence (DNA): TGCAGTGCTGAACAGGGGAAAAATGAAGATTTATTT.

CDR3 coding DNA: TGTGCCAGCAGCTTAGTTAGTCAGCTCTACGAGCAGTACTTC. Amino acids: CASSLVSQLYEQYF. The V call is TRBV7-2, the J call TRBJ2-7; D gene ambiguous. This CDR3 is 14 amino acids long. Germline assignment: CDR1 SGHTA and CDR2 FQGNSA. V shed 1 base and J shed 3 bases, with 10 bases lying between them.

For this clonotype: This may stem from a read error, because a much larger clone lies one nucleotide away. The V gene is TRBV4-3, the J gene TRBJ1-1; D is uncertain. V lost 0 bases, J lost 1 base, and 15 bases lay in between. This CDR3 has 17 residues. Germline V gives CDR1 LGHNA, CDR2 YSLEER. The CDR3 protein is CASSQDRFSGPNTEAFF. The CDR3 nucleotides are TGCGCCAGCAGCCAAGATCGGTTCTCTGGGCCGAACACTGAAGCTTTCTTT.

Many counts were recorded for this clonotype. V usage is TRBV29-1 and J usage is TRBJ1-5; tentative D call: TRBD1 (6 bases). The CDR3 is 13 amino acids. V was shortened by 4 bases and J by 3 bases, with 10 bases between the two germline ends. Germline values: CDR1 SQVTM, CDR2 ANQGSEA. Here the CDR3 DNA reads TGCAGCGTTGGACAGGATCTCAATCAGCCCCAGCATTTT. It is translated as CSVGQDLNQPQHF. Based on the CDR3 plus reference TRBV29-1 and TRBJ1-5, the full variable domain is SAVISQKPSRDICQRGTSLTIQCQVDSQVTMMFWYRQQPGQSLTLIATANQGSEATYESGFVIDKFPISRPNLTFSTLTVSNMSPEDSSIYLCSVGQDLNQPQHFGDGTRLSIL.

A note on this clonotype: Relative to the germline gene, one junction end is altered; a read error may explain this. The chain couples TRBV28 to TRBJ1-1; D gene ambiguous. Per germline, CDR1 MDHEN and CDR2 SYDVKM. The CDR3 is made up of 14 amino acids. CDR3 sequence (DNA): TGTGCCAGCAGTTTACAGAATCTAAAAAATGAAGATTTATTT. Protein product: CASSLQNLKNEDLF.

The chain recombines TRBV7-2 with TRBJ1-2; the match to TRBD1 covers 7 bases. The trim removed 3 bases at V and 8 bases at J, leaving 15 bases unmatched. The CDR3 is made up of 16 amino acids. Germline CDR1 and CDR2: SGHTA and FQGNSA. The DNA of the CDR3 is TGTGCCAGCAGCTTTTTAAGACAGGGTCAGAGTAAAGGCTACACCTTC. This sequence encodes CASSFLRQGQSKGYTF.